The 21 T cell receptor beta chains given below trace back to one sample, sequenced in a study of OX40 agonist ivuxolimab in advanced cancers. Repertoires were generated with immunoSEQ multiplex PCR, while TCRdb's copy carries only in-frame clones and drops some. The sample consists of over 55,000 clones, roughly 84% of them appearing once. The source material was CD4+ or CD8+ T cells sorted from blood, sampled in a trial of the OX40 agonist ivuxolimab. All receptors come from an adult with an advanced solid tumor such as melanoma, head and neck, liver or kidney cancer.

The rearrangement uses TRBV4-3 and TRBJ1-4; TRBD1 is a possible D gene (5 bases). The CDR3 runs to 15 residues. The germline V and J ends were trimmed by 5 bases and 6 bases, with 16 bases remaining between them. Germline V lookup: CDR1 LGHNA, CDR2 YSLEER. Written as DNA, the CDR3 is TGCGCCAGCAGCGAGTCGGGCAGGGAGGATGAAAAACTGTTTTTT. Its translation is CASSESGREDEKLFF.

V usage is TRBV5-1 and J usage is TRBJ1-4; D is undetermined. From germline, CDR1 is SGHRS and CDR2 YFSETQ. Trimming left V 0 bases short and J 8 bases short, with 11 bases between. CDR3 size: 14 residues. The CDR3 spells CASSLEVGSEKLFF. The CDR3 DNA is TGCGCCAGCAGCTTGGAGGTAGGGAGCGAAAAACTGTTTTTT.

This sequence joins TRBV7-2 and TRBJ2-3, with D possibly being TRBD2 (6 bases). The CDR3 is 16 amino acids. Trimming took 1 base from V and 5 from J, leaving 16 bases between them. CDR1 and CDR2 (germline): SGHTA, FQGNSA. CDR3 loop: CASSLEGGGGLDTQYF. The CDR3 DNA is TGTGCCAGCAGCTTAGAAGGCGGAGGAGGGTTAGATACGCAGTATTTT. Full variable domain (remainder filled in from reference TRBV7-2 and TRBJ2-3): GAGVSQSPSNKVTEKGKDVELRCDPISGHTALYWYRQSLGQGLEFLIYFQGNSAPDKSGLPSDRFSAERTGGSVSTLTIQRTQQEDSAVYLCASSLEGGGGLDTQYFGPGTRLTVL.

The genes are TRBV7-9 and TRBJ1-5; 7 nucleotides align to TRBD1. The CDR3 contains 17 residues. Germline CDR1 reads SEHNR; CDR2 reads FQNEAQ (reference sequence). The V segment lost 5 bases and the J segment 0 bases; nucleotides outside the gene matches: 10. CDR3 coding DNA: TGTGCCAGCAGCAGCGACAGGGCCTCTCTTAGCAATCAGCCCCAGCATTTT. Translation gives CASSSDRASLSNQPQHF.

This chain uses TRBV19 with TRBJ2-3, with D tentatively TRBD2 (6 bases). V dropped 5 bases and J dropped 8 bases, with 17 bases sitting between them. Germline CDR1 and CDR2: LNHDA and SQIVND (reference sequence). The CDR3 is made up of 14 amino acids. The CDR3 is CASSLDYTGGTQYF. Written as DNA, the CDR3 is TGTGCCAGTAGTTTGGACTACACTGGGGGTACGCAGTATTTT.

The count of this clone is one. The chain employs TRBV21-1 and TRBJ1-1. TRBV21-1 is shown as a pseudogene. This CDR3 is 14 amino acids long. The CDR3 DNA reads as TGTGCCAGCAGCCCCCGCCTGGAGGACACTGAAGCTTTCTTT. This sequence encodes CASSPRLEDTEAFF.

The rearrangement links TRBV11-2 to TRBJ2-2; tentatively, D is TRBD1 or TRBD2 (5 bases each). From germline, CDR1 is SGHAT and CDR2 FQNNGV. The CDR3 covers 16 residues. The germline V and J ends were trimmed by 0 bases and 4 bases, with 12 bases remaining between them. CDR3 protein: CASSLDGAFGTGELFF. As DNA, the CDR3 is TGTGCCAGCAGCTTAGACGGGGCCTTTGGCACCGGGGAGCTGTTTTTT.

The chain recombines TRBV19 with TRBJ1-2, with 7 bases aligning to TRBD1. The germline CDR1 and CDR2 sequences are LNHDA and SQIVND (reference sequence). Trimming at V came to 5 bases and at J to 3 bases, leaving 9 bases not matched to a gene. The CDR3 is 15 residues long. The CDR3 DNA follows: TGTGCCAGTAGTCCAGTGACAGGGACAGACTATGGCTACACCTTC. It specifies CASSPVTGTDYGYTF.

This clone was recorded once. V usage is TRBV6-6 and J usage is TRBJ1-5; a possible D gene is TRBD1 (6 bases). The V and J ends lost 5 bases and 2 bases respectively, with 10 bases between them. This CDR3 is built from 14 residues. Looked up from germline, CDR1 is MNHNY and CDR2 is SVGAGI (reference sequence). The chain's CDR3 is CASSTGKGNQPQHF. The CDR3 nucleotides read TGTGCCAGCAGTACAGGGAAGGGCAATCAGCCCCAGCATTTT.

The chain recombines TRBV7-2 with TRBJ2-1, with D perhaps given as TRBD1 or TRBD2 (5 bases each). Trimming cost V 2 bases and J 7 bases, with 18 bases left between them. This CDR3 is built from 16 residues. The germline V gene has CDR1 SGHTA and CDR2 FQGNSA. CDR3 loop: CASSLMSGGWGNEQFF. The CDR3 nucleotides read TGTGCCAGCAGCTTAATGTCGGGCGGTTGGGGGAATGAGCAGTTCTTC.

The chain employs TRBV28 and TRBJ2-1; the match to TRBD1 covers 7 bases. V dropped 5 bases and J dropped 0; count of bases not matched to a gene: 7. Germline CDR1 reads MDHEN; CDR2 reads SYDVKM. CDR3 length equals 16 residues. The CDR3 DNA reads TGTGCCAGCAGTACGACAGGGTTCTACTCCTACAATGAGCAGTTCTTC. Encoded protein: CASSTTGFYSYNEQFF.

The chain has TRBV5-1 and TRBJ2-7; D remains unclear. The CDR3 is made up of 14 amino acids. Germline CDR1 reads SGHRS; CDR2 reads YFSETQ. The V end was cut by 4 bases, the J end by 6 bases, with 17 bases between. Here the CDR3 reads CASSDGDARSEQYF. The CDR3 coding sequence is TGCGCCAGCAGCGACGGAGATGCCCGGAGCGAGCAGTACTTC.

The genes are TRBV28 and TRBJ1-1; D is uncertain. Trimming left V 8 bases short and J 1 base short, with 11 bases between. Germline V lookup: CDR1 MDHEN, CDR2 SYDVKM. The CDR3 has 13 amino acids. The CDR3 spells CASGAGWNTEAFF. CDR3 bases: TGTGCCAGCGGAGCGGGCTGGAACACTGAAGCTTTCTTT.

V gene TRBV9 combines with J gene TRBJ2-5; tentative D call: TRBD2 (6 bases). V lost 4 bases and J lost 5, with 24 bases in between. The length of the CDR3 is 17 residues. CDR1 is SGDLS and CDR2 is YYNGEE in the germline V gene. CDR3 loop: CASSPVGGGSGDETQYF. CDR3 sequence (DNA): TGTGCCAGCAGCCCCGTGGGGGGTGGGAGCGGTGATGAGACCCAGTACTTC.

The chain carries TRBV7-9 and TRBJ1-5; possible D gene TRBD1, 5 bases. Germline assignment: CDR1 SEHNR and CDR2 FQNEAQ (reference sequence). Trimming removed 4 bases from V and 11 bases from J, with 15 bases in between. CDR3 size: 13 residues. The CDR3 protein is CASSSGPSTAQHF. In DNA form, the CDR3 reads TGTGCCAGCAGCTCAGGGCCTTCCACGGCCCAGCATTTT.

The V call is TRBV18, the J call TRBJ1-4; D is perhaps TRBD1 (5 bases). Germline values: CDR1 KGHSH, CDR2 LQKENI. This CDR3 comprises 14 residues. V was shortened by 3 bases and J by 6 bases, with 11 bases between the two germline ends. This CDR3 is CASSPVGAHEKLFF. The CDR3 nucleotides are TGTGCCAGCTCACCGGTCGGGGCTCATGAAAAACTGTTTTTT.

This rearrangement joins TRBV7-2 to TRBJ2-4; 9 positions match TRBD1. Germline V lookup: CDR1 SGHTA, CDR2 FQGNSA. This CDR3 is built from 14 residues. The V segment lost 5 bases and the J segment 8 bases; nucleotides outside the gene matches: 7. The CDR3 sequence is CASSPPDRGDIQYF. The CDR3 DNA is TGTGCCAGCAGCCCTCCGGACAGGGGAGACATTCAGTACTTC.

V gene TRBV19 combines with J gene TRBJ1-4, with 9 bases lining up with TRBD1. V lost 3 bases and J lost 7; bases outside the gene matches: 6. Germline values: CDR1 LNHDA, CDR2 SQIVND (reference sequence). CDR3 length: 15 residues. DNA of the CDR3: TGTGCCAGTAGTATCGGGACAGGGACGGGTGAAAAACTGTTTTTT. Residues: CASSIGTGTGEKLFF.

The V gene is TRBV7-9, the J gene TRBJ2-1; TRBD2 aligns across 9 bases. Germline CDR1 and CDR2: SEHNR and FQNEAQ (reference sequence). V was clipped by 5 bases and J by 8 bases; unmatched bases: 10. This CDR3 is 15 amino acids long. The CDR3 loop is CASSIYSGSEDEQFF. For the CDR3, the DNA is TGTGCCAGCAGCATCTATAGCGGGAGTGAGGATGAGCAGTTCTTC.

This clone has only one observation. The chain combines TRBV29-1 with TRBJ2-4; D possibly corresponds to TRBD1 (6 bases). The V gene lost 6 bases and the J gene lost 0 bases, with 9 bases spanning the gap. The CDR3 covers 13 residues. Germline V gene sequence: CDR1 SQVTM, CDR2 ANQGSEA. The CDR3 reads CSVQGQAKNIQYF. DNA of the CDR3: TGCAGCGTACAGGGTCAAGCCAAAAACATTCAGTACTTC.

CDR3 DNA: TGCGCCAGCAGCTTGGCCCCTGGGGAGGGACTGCAGCCCCAGCATTTT. It translates to CASSLAPGEGLQPQHF. This rearrangement joins TRBV5-1 to TRBJ1-5; D possibly corresponds to TRBD1 (5 bases). The CDR3 is made up of 16 amino acids. The V gene's germline CDR1 is SGHRS and CDR2 YFSETQ. V was pared by 0 bases and J by 7 bases, with 17 bases between.